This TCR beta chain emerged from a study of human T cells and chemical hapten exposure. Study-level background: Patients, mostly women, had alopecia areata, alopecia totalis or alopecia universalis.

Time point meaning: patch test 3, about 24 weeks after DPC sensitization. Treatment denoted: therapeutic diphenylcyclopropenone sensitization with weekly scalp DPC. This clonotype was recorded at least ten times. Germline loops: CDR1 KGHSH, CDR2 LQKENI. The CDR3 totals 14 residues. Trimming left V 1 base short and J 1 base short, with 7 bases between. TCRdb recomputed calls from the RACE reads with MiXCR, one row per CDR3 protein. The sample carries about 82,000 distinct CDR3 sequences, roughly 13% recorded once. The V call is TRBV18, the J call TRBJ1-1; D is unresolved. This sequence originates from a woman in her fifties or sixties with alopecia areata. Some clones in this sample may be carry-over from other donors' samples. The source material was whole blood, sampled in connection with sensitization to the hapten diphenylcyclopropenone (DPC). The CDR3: CASSPLPRNTEAFF. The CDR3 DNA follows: TGTGCCAGCTCACCACTTCCGAGGAACACTGAAGCTTTCTTT.